This T cell receptor beta chain was identified in a study of T cell responses to AZD1222 COVID-19 vaccine. Study-wide findings and caveats: The sample set comprised mostly white British donors with more females, and clonal diversity was possibly underestimated. No repertoire was sampled before or during the peak T cell response, only after it. An increase in Spike-specific TCR breadth and depth was observed after two AZD1222 doses.

The CDR3 is made up of 17 amino acids. Germline-derived CDR1 and CDR2 are SGHVS and FQNEAQ. The trim removed 2 bases at V and 0 bases at J, leaving 5 bases unmatched. The assay was immunoSEQ multiplex PCR, and TCRdb's table has in-frame clones only and misses some. The sample holds about 130,000 clones, around nine tenths seen once. A single count supports this clone. Antigen unknown. The TCR originated in an adult in good health. The chain couples TRBV7-8 to TRBJ2-1; 9 bases line up with TRBD2. The specimen was peripheral blood, collected on day 0 of AZD1222 vaccination. The CDR3 DNA reads as TGTGCCAGCAGCTTAAACCTAGCGGGGAGCTCCTACAATGAGCAGTTCTTC. Amino acid sequence: CASSLNLAGSSYNEQFF.